These 30 T cell receptor beta chains were sequenced from one sample in a study of OX40 agonist ivuxolimab in advanced cancers. This table comes from immunoSEQ multiplex PCR, and its TCRdb copy is limited to in-frame clones, with some not included. In the table there are 25,000 to 35,000 clones, about four fifths of which are singletons. The material was CD4+ or CD8+ T cells sorted from blood, obtained in a trial of the OX40 agonist ivuxolimab. These receptors were obtained from an adult with an advanced solid tumor such as melanoma, head and neck, liver or kidney cancer.

The chain couples TRBV19 to TRBJ2-5; 11 positions agree with TRBD2. This CDR3 spans 17 amino acids. V shed 1 base and J 0 bases; nucleotides not matched to a gene: 4. Germline CDR1 LNHDA, CDR2 SQIVND (reference sequence). As DNA, the CDR3 is TGTGCCAGTAGTATAGGTAGACTAGCGGGAAACCAAGAGACCCAGTACTTC. Its protein product is CASSIGRLAGNQETQYF.

This clone was found once. The gene calls are TRBV19 and TRBJ2-7, with TRBD1 identical over 7 bases. The J segment lost 2 bases and the V segment lost 3 bases, leaving 4 bases of the junction unmatched. CDR3 length equals 14 residues. CDR1 is LNHDA and CDR2 is SQIVND in the germline V gene (reference sequence). The CDR3 loop reads CASSIGQGAYEQYF. The CDR3 DNA sequence: TGTGCCAGTAGTATCGGGCAGGGGGCCTACGAGCAGTACTTC.

On this clone: Mismatch with germline at one junction end may stem from a read error. This rearrangement joins TRBV7-7 to TRBJ2-1, with D perhaps matching TRBD2 (7 bases). This CDR3 is built from 14 residues. Germline CDR1 reads SSHAT; CDR2 reads FNYEAQ (reference sequence). The CDR3: CASSSAGAFNEQFF. CDR3 bases: TGTGCTAGCAGCTCTGCGGGGGCATTCAATGAGCAGTTCTTC.

This clone was detected a few times. The chain uses TRBV6-4 and TRBJ2-6; 7 bases line up with TRBD1. The length of the CDR3 is 18 residues. The germline CDR1 and CDR2 sequences are MRHNA and SNTAGT. V was pared by 5 bases and J by 0 bases, with 10 bases of the junction left unmatched. CDR3 nucleotide sequence: TGTGCCAGCAGTCAGACCGGGACAGATATCTCTGGGGCCAACGTCCTGACTTTC. Protein: CASSQTGTDISGANVLTF.

The chain joins TRBV6-4 to TRBJ2-1; possible D gene TRBD2, 5 bases. The germline V and J ends were trimmed by 3 bases and 4 bases, with 7 bases remaining between them. Germline loops: CDR1 MRHNA, CDR2 SNTAGT. The CDR3 sequence is 13 residues long. DNA for the CDR3: TGTGCCAGCAGTGATACTAGGTACAATGAGCAGTTCTTC. This translates into CASSDTRYNEQFF.

The chain recombines TRBV9 with TRBJ2-3; D gene unclear. The CDR3 length is 15 residues. The ends were cut back, 3 bases at V and 2 bases at J, with 13 bases in the middle. Germline CDR1 reads SGDLS; CDR2 reads YYNGEE. The CDR3 DNA follows: TGTGCCAGCAGCGCCATCGGCGGCGTCACAGATACGCAGTATTTT. This sequence encodes CASSAIGGVTDTQYF.

This chain connects TRBV7-6 to TRBJ2-1; a weak D match, TRBD2 (5 bases). CDR1 SGHVS and CDR2 FNYEAQ come from the germline V gene. The germline V and J ends were trimmed by 5 bases and 6 bases, with 14 bases remaining between them. The CDR3 is made up of 14 amino acids. The CDR3 here is CASSPPPGGNEQFF. The CDR3, as DNA: TGTGCCAGCAGCCCTCCACCCGGAGGCAATGAGCAGTTCTTC.

This clone has only one observation. The chain recombines TRBV19 with TRBJ2-7; possibly TRBD1 or TRBD2 for D (5 bases each). The CDR3 spans 17 residues. Germline CDR1 LNHDA, CDR2 SQIVND (reference sequence). V lost 0 bases and J 2 bases, leaving 17 bases between the germline ends. The CDR3 coding sequence is TGTGCCAGTAGTATAGATTGGGGCGCGGGTGAACCCTACGAGCAGTACTTC. Protein product: CASSIDWGAGEPYEQYF.

This chain links TRBV6-1 with TRBJ2-3; D possibly corresponds to TRBD2 (7 bases). The CDR3 loop spans 15 amino acids. V lost 1 base to trimming and J lost 5 bases, with 13 bases between them. In germline, CDR1 is MNHNS, CDR2 SASEGT. The CDR3 protein is CASSEEGGKQDTQYF. In DNA, the CDR3 is TGTGCCAGCAGTGAAGAGGGGGGGAAACAAGATACGCAGTATTTT.

The gene calls are TRBV9 and TRBJ2-3; D not resolved. Per the germline V gene, CDR1 is SGDLS and CDR2 is YYNGEE. The length of the CDR3 is 14 residues. Trimming took off 3 bases at V and 4 bases at J, with 12 bases between the two ends. CDR3: CASSADSSPDTQYF. For the CDR3, the DNA is TGTGCCAGCAGCGCCGACTCAAGCCCAGATACGCAGTATTTT.

This chain uses TRBV7-8 with TRBJ2-3; TRBD2 agrees at 8 bases. The CDR3 has 18 amino acids. The V segment lost 1 base and the J segment 3 bases; nucleotides outside the gene matches: 12. Germline V gene data show CDR1 as SGHVS and CDR2 as FQNEAQ. The CDR3 sequence: CASSLGYQLAEGTDTQYF. For the CDR3, the DNA is TGTGCCAGCAGCTTAGGATACCAACTAGCGGAGGGGACAGATACGCAGTATTTT.

This clone was observed a single time. The chain joins TRBV6-1 to TRBJ1-5, with D perhaps matching TRBD1 (5 bases). This CDR3 region has 14 residues. V was clipped by 3 bases and J by 6 bases, with 12 bases between them. CDR1 and CDR2 from the germline V gene are MNHNS and SASEGT. In DNA, the CDR3 is TGTGCCAGCAGTGACGGACATATTGCTCAGCCCCAGCATTTT. Amino acids: CASSDGHIAQPQHF.

The gene calls are TRBV29-1 and TRBJ2-6; TRBD2 aligns across 9 bases. Unmatched junction bases numbered 8, after V lost 4 bases and J lost 4 bases. Looked up from germline, CDR1 is SQVTM and CDR2 is ANQGSEA. CDR3 length: 16 residues. CDR3 region: CSVAAGGPQGANVLTF. For the CDR3, the DNA is TGCAGCGTTGCTGCGGGAGGGCCGCAAGGGGCCAACGTCCTGACTTTC.

V and J are TRBV9 and TRBJ2-1; 9 bases fit TRBD2. The trim removed 3 bases at V and 9 bases at J, leaving 7 bases unmatched. Looked up from germline, CDR1 is SGDLS and CDR2 is YYNGEE. There are 14 residues in the CDR3. CDR3 in amino acids: CASSASGGMGEQFF. CDR3 bases: TGTGCCAGCAGCGCCAGCGGGGGGATGGGTGAGCAGTTCTTC.

This clone was detected only once. CDR3 loop: CATSGPRGADSAAETQYF. CDR3 nucleotide sequence: TGTGCCACCAGCGGGCCCCGCGGGGCAGACTCGGCGGCGGAGACCCAGTACTTC. The chain is built from TRBV15 and TRBJ2-5, with a possible D match to TRBD2 (6 bases). The CDR3 contains 18 residues. The germline V and J ends were trimmed by 5 bases and 5 bases, with 27 bases remaining between them. Germline V gives CDR1 LNHNV, CDR2 YYDKDF (reference sequence).

The gene calls are TRBV5-1 and TRBJ2-3; D possibly uses TRBD1 or TRBD2 (5 bases each). Germline lookup yields CDR1 SGHRS and CDR2 YFSETQ. The CDR3 spans 15 residues. The V gene lost 0 bases and the J gene lost 8 bases, with 16 bases spanning the gap. CDR3 loop: CASSLGLTTGLTQYF. CDR3 coding DNA: TGCGCCAGCAGCTTGGGCCTTACTACGGGGCTTACGCAGTATTTT.

The chain is built from TRBV27 and TRBJ2-1, with 7 bases identical to TRBD2. The germline CDR1 and CDR2 sequences are MNHEY and SMNVEV (reference sequence). V was pared by 2 bases and J by 5 bases, with 3 bases of the junction left unmatched. The CDR3 covers 14 residues. The CDR3 DNA follows: TGTGCCAGCAGTTTAAAAGGACTAGACAATGAGCAGTTCTTC. Its protein is CASSLKGLDNEQFF.

In DNA, the CDR3 is TGTGCCAGCAGCCGGTCTCCGAGGGGGGGGACTGAAGCTTTCTTT. It yields the protein CASSRSPRGGTEAFF. V and J are TRBV28 and TRBJ1-1; D may be TRBD1 (6 bases). Germline V gene data show CDR1 as MDHEN and CDR2 as SYDVKM. Trimming cost V 6 bases and J 5 bases, with 19 bases left between them. This CDR3 has 15 amino acids.

The J gene is TRBJ2-1, the V gene TRBV7-3; tentatively, D is TRBD2 (6 bases). Trimming removed 5 bases from V and 7 bases from J, with 15 bases in between. The germline V gene has CDR1 SGHTA and CDR2 FQGTGA. CDR3 length: 14 residues. This CDR3 is CASSNSGEGNEQFF. CDR3 nucleotide sequence: TGTGCCAGCAGCAATTCGGGAGAAGGTAATGAGCAGTTCTTC.

By share, this clone counts as medium-sized. V is TRBV9 and J is TRBJ2-2; D gene unclear. Germline V lookup: CDR1 SGDLS, CDR2 YYNGEE. Trimming removed 0 bases from V and 4 bases from J, with 10 bases in between. This CDR3 comprises 15 residues. CDR3 DNA sequence: TGTGCCAGCAGCGTAGAGGGCGAGTTCACCGGGGAGCTGTTTTTT. Translated, it gives CASSVEGEFTGELFF.

The chain employs TRBV4-1 and TRBJ1-1; 7 nucleotides line up with TRBD1. The CDR3 has 15 residues. CDR1 is MGHRA and CDR2 is YSYEKL in the germline V gene. With 3 bases clipped from V and 1 base from J, the junction kept 5 bases outside the gene matches. CDR3 bases: TGCGCCAGCAGCCATCCCGGGACAGCGAACACTGAAGCTTTCTTT. Its protein product is CASSHPGTANTEAFF.

The chain links TRBV5-1 to TRBJ2-7; TRBD1 might be the D (6 bases). This CDR3 has 15 residues. CDR1 and CDR2 from the germline V gene are SGHRS and YFSETQ. Deletions cut 4 bases from V and 6 bases from J, with 20 bases between. Written as DNA, the CDR3 is TGCGCCAGCAGCCTCACAGGGTCGGTCCTGGGCGAGCAGTACTTC. Translating it yields CASSLTGSVLGEQYF. Based on the CDR3 plus reference TRBV5-1 and TRBJ2-7, the full variable domain is KAGVTQTPRYLIKTRGQQVTLSCSPISGHRSVSWYQQTPGQGLQFLFEYFSETQRNKGNFPGRFSGRQFSNSRSEMNVSTLELGDSALYLCASSLTGSVLGEQYFGPGTRLTVT.

The chain combines TRBV28 with TRBJ2-1; D might be TRBD1 (5 bases). This CDR3 has 12 residues. The V and J ends lost 3 bases and 6 bases respectively, with 6 bases between them. Germline V lookup: CDR1 MDHEN, CDR2 SYDVKM. Here the CDR3 reads CASSFDSNEQFF. The DNA of the CDR3 is TGTGCCAGCAGTTTCGACAGCAATGAGCAGTTCTTC. The full variable domain, its missing parts supplied by reference TRBV28 and TRBJ2-1, is DVKVTQSSRYLVKRTGEKVFLECVQDMDHENMFWYRQDPGLGLRLIYFSYDVKMKEKGDIPEGYSVSREKKERFSLILESASTNQTSMYLCASSFDSNEQFFGPGTRLTVL.

The V and J genes are TRBV25-1 and TRBJ1-2; no definite D call. This CDR3 contains 14 residues. Germline V CDR1 and CDR2: MGHDK, SYGVNS. Trimming removed 2 bases at V and 7 bases at J, with 14 bases between. The chain's CDR3 is CASSEGYAGGGYTF. The DNA for the CDR3 is TGTGCCAGCAGTGAAGGCTATGCGGGTGGTGGCTACACCTTC.

The chain couples TRBV9 to TRBJ2-1, with 9 bases identical to TRBD1. The CDR3 totals 15 residues. Germline V gene data show CDR1 as SGDLS and CDR2 as YYNGEE. The J segment lost 4 bases and the V segment lost 0 bases, leaving 2 bases of the junction unmatched. DNA for the CDR3: TGTGCCAGCAGCGTAGGGGACAGGGAATACAATGAGCAGTTCTTC. The encoded protein is CASSVGDREYNEQFF.

This clone has just one count. The rearrangement joins TRBV4-1 to TRBJ2-3; 9 bases fit TRBD1. The CDR3 is 17 amino acids. Germline values: CDR1 MGHRA, CDR2 YSYEKL. V dropped 4 bases and J dropped 5; count of bases not matched to a gene: 13. DNA for the CDR3: TGCGCCAGCAGCCCCCAAGGTGGACAGGGGATTGTAGATACGCAGTATTTT. Its translation: CASSPQGGQGIVDTQYF.

The V call is TRBV7-9, the J call TRBJ1-1; TRBD1 might be the D (6 bases). The CDR3 has 13 residues. V was cut by 6 bases and J by 7 bases, with 15 bases left in between. Germline V gene sequence: CDR1 SEHNR, CDR2 FQNEAQ (reference sequence). CDR3 residues: CASSLGTLVEAFF. DNA for the CDR3: TGTGCCAGCAGTCTCGGGACACTGGTTGAAGCTTTCTTT.

With respect to this clone: An end of the junction differs from the germline gene, which may be a read error. The chain uses TRBV7-8 and TRBJ2-7, with 7 bases matching TRBD2. The germline V gene encodes CDR1 SGHVS and CDR2 FQNEAQ. The CDR3 runs to 11 residues. Here the CDR3 reads CASSQAKGLLF. The CDR3 coding sequence is TGTGCCAGCAGCCAGGCGAAGGGACTATTATTC.

The chain couples TRBV27 to TRBJ2-1; D may be TRBD2 (6 bases). The germline V and J ends were trimmed by 6 bases and 3 bases, with 12 bases remaining between them. The CDR3 is 14 residues long. Germline V gene sequence: CDR1 MNHEY, CDR2 SMNVEV (reference sequence). CDR3 residues: CASSLRDFYNEQFF. In DNA, the CDR3 is TGTGCCAGCAGCCTTCGGGACTTCTACAATGAGCAGTTCTTC.

This clone was detected once. V and J are TRBV5-1 and TRBJ2-7; 8 nucleotides agree with TRBD1. V lost 2 bases, J lost 2 bases, and 6 bases stayed unmatched. The CDR3 runs 15 residues. Germline V gene sequence: CDR1 SGHRS, CDR2 YFSETQ. The CDR3 bases are TGCGCCAGCAGCTTTCAGGGGGCCACAACCTACGAGCAGTACTTC. This codes for CASSFQGATTYEQYF. The full variable domain, completed using reference TRBV5-1 and TRBJ2-7, is KAGVTQTPRYLIKTRGQQVTLSCSPISGHRSVSWYQQTPGQGLQFLFEYFSETQRNKGNFPGRFSGRQFSNSRSEMNVSTLELGDSALYLCASSFQGATTYEQYFGPGTRLTVT.